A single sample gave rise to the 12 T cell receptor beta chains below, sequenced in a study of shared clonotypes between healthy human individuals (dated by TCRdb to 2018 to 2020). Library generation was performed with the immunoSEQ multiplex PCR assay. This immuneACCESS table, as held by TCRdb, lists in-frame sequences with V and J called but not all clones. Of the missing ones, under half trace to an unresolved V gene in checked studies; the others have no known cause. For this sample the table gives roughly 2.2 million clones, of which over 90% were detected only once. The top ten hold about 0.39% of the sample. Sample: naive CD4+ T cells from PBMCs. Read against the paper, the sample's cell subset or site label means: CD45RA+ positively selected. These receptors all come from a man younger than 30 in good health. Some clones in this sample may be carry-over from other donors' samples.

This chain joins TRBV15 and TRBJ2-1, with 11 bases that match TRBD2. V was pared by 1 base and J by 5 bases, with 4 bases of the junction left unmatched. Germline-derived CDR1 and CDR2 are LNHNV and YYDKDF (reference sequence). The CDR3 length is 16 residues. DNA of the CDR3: TGTGCCACCAGCAGAGGAGGACTAGCGGGCAACAATGAGCAGTTCTTC. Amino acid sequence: CATSRGGLAGNNEQFF.

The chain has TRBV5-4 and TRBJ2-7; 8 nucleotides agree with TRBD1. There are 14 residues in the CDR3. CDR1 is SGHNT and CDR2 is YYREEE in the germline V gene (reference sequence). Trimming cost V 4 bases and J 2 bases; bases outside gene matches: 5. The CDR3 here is CASSPGQDPYEQYF. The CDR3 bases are TGTGCCAGCAGCCCGGGACAGGACCCCTACGAGCAGTACTTC.

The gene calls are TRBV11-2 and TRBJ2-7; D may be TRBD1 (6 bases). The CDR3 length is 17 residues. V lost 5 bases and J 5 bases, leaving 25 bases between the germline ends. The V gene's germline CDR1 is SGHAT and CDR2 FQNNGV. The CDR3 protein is CASSLGALRDTRNEQYF. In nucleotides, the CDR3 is TGTGCCAGCAGCCTCGGGGCCCTCCGGGACACCAGGAACGAGCAGTACTTC.

CDR3 bases: TGTGCCAGCAGCCAAGTTGGACTAGCGGAGGGGGGGCACCCCCACGGAGAGACCCAGTACTTC. Its protein is CASSQVGLAEGGHPHGETQYF. The chain couples TRBV4-2 to TRBJ2-5; 10 positions agree with TRBD2. V was pared by 1 base and J by 4 bases, with 21 bases of the junction left unmatched. The CDR3 is made up of 21 amino acids. Germline V gene sequence: CDR1 LGHNA, CDR2 YNFKEQ.

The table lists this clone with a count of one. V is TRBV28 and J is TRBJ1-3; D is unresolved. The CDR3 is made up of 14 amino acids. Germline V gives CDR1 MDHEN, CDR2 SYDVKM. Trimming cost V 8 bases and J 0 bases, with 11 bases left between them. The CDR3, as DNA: TGTGCCAGCTCTCGCCGGAGCTCTGGAAACACCATATATTTT. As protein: CASSRRSSGNTIYF.

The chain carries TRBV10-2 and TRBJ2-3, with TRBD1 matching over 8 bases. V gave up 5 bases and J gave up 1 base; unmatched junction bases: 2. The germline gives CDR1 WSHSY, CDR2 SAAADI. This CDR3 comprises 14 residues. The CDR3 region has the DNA TGCGCCAGCAGTCTGACAGGGGGCACAGATACGCAGTATTTT. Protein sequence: CASSLTGGTDTQYF.

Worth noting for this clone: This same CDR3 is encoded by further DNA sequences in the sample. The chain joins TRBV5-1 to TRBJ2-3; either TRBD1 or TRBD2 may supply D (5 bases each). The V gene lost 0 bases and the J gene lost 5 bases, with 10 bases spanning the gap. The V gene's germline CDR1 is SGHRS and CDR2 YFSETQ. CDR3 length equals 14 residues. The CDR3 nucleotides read TGCGCCAGCAGCTTGGGGCCGAGGGGAGATACGCAGTATTTT. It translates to CASSLGPRGDTQYF.

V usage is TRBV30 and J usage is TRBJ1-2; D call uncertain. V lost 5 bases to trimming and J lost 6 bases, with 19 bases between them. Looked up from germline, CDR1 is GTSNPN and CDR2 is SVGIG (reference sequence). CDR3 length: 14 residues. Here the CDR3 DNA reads TGTGCCTGGGTACCCATGCCCCGGAGGAATGGCTACACCTTC. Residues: CAWVPMPRRNGYTF. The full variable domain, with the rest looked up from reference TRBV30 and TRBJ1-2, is SQTIHQWPATLVQPVGSPLSLECTVEGTSNPNLYWYRQAAGRGLQLLFYSVGIGQISSEVPQNLSASRPQDRQFILSSKKLLLSDSGFYLCAWVPMPRRNGYTFGSGTRLTVV.

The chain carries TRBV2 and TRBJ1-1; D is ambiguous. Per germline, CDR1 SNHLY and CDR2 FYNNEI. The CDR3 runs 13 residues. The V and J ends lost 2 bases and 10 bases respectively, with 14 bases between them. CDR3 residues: CASSEMGPQLAFF. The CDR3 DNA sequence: TGTGCCAGCAGTGAAATGGGTCCCCAACTAGCTTTCTTT.

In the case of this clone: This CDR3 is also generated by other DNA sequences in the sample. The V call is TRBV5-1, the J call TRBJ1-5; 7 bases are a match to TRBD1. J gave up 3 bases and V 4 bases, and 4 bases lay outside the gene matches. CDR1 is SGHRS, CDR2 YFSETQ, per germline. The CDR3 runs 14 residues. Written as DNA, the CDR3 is TGCGCCAGCAGCCCGACAGGGTCCAATCAGCCCCAGCATTTT. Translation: CASSPTGSNQPQHF.

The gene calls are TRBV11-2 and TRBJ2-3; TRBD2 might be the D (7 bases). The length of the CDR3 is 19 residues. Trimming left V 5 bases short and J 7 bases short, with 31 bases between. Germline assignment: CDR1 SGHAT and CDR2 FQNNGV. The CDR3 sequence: CASSPSGAKGSLGGNTQYF. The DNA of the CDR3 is TGTGCCAGCAGCCCCTCGGGGGCCAAGGGGTCCTTGGGGGGGAATACGCAGTATTTT. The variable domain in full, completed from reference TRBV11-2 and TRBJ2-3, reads EAGVAQSPRYKIIEKRQSVAFWCNPISGHATLYWYQQILGQGPKLLIQFQNNGVVDDSQLPKDRFSAERLKGVDSTLKIQPAKLEDSAVYLCASSPSGAKGSLGGNTQYFGPGTRLTVL.

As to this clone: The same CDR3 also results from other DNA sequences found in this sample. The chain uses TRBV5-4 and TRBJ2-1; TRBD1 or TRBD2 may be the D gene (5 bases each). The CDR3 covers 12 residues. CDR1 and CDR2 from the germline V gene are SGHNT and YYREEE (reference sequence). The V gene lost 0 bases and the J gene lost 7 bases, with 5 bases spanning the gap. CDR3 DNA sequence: TGTGCCAGCAGCTTGGGGGGGAATGAGCAGTTCTTC. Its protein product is CASSLGGNEQFF. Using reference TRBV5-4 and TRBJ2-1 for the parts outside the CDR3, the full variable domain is ETGVTQSPTHLIKTRGQQVTLRCSSQSGHNTVSWYQQALGQGPQFIFQYYREEENGRGNFPPRFSGLQFPNYSSELNVNALELDDSALYLCASSLGGNEQFFGPGTRLTVL.